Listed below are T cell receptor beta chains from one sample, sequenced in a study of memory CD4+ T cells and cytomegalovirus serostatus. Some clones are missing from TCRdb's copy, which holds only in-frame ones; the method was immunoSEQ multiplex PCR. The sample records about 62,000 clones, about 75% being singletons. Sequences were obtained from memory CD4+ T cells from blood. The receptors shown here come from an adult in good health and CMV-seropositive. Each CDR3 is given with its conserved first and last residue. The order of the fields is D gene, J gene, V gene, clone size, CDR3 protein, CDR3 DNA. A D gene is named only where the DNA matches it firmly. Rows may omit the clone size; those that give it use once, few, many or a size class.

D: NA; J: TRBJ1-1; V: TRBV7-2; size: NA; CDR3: CASSLGRHTEAFF; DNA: TGTGCCAGCAGCTTAGGGCGACACACTGAAGCTTTCTTT
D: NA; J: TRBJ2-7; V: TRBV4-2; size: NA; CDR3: CASSLSGLPYEQYF; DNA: TGTGCCAGCAGCCTTTCGGGACTCCCATACGAGCAGTACTTC
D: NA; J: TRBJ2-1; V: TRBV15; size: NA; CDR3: CATSLTGEQFF; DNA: TGTGCCACCAGCCTGACAGGTGAGCAGTTCTTC
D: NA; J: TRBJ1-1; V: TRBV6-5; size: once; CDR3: CASSSWGDLNTEAFF; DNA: TGTGCCAGCAGTTCATGGGGGGACCTGAACACTGAAGCTTTCTTT
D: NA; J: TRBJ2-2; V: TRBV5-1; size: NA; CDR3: CASSLAPGELFF; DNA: TGCGCCAGCAGCTTGGCCCCGGGAGAGCTGTTTTTT
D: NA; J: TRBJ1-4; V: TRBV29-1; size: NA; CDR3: CSVEDRQSTTNEKLFF; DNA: TGCAGCGTTGAAGATCGACAGTCGACAACTAATGAAAAACTGTTTTTT
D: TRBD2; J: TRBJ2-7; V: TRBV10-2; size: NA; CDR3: CASSKLAGARAYEQYF; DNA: TGCGCCAGCAGCAAACTAGCGGGGGCCCGCGCCTACGAGCAGTACTTC
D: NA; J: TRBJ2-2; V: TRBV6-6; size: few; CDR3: CASSPPGRESTGELFF; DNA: TGTGCCAGCAGCCCCCCAGGCCGGGAGAGCACCGGGGAGCTGTTTTTT
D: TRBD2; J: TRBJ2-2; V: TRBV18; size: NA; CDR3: CASSPSQRDGNTGELFF; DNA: TGTGCCAGCTCACCATCCCAGCGGGACGGGAACACCGGGGAGCTGTTTTTT
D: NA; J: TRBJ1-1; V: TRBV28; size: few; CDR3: CASSLPLGSRGTEAFF; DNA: TGTGCCAGCAGTCTCCCCCTCGGAAGCCGGGGCACTGAAGCTTTCTTT
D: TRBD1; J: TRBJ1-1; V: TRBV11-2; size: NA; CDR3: CASSLEGRTGATEAFF; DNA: TGTGCCAGCAGCTTAGAAGGACGGACAGGAGCCACTGAAGCTTTCTTT
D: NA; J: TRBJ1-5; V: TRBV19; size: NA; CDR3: CASRNLDNSNQPQHF; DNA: TGTGCCAGTAGAAATCTAGATAATAGCAATCAGCCCCAGCATTTT
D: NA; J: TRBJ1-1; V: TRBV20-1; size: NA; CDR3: CSAARRVEAFF; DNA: TGCAGTGCTGCCCGAAGGGTTGAAGCTTTCTTT
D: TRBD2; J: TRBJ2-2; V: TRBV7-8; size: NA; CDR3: CASGPTSGRRTGELFF; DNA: TGTGCCAGCGGACCGACTAGCGGGAGGCGCACCGGGGAGCTGTTTTTT
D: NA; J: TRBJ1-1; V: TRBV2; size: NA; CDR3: CASSKNLAFF; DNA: TGTGCCAGCAGTAAGAATCTGGCTTTCTTT
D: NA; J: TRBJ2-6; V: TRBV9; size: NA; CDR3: CASSTPGPVSGANVLTF; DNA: TGTGCCAGCAGCACTCCGGGACCGGTTTCTGGGGCCAACGTCCTGACTTTC
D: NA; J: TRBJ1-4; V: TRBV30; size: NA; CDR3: CAWSNEKLFF; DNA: TGTGCCTGGAGTAATGAAAAACTGTTTTTT
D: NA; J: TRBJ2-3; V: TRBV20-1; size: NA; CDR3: CSASLTDTQYF; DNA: TGCAGTGCATCCCTCACAGATACGCAGTATTTT
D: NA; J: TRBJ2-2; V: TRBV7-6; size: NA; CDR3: CASSLQGGNTGELFF; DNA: TGTGCCAGCAGCTTGCAGGGCGGAAACACCGGGGAGCTGTTTTTT
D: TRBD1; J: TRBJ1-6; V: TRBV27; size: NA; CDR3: CASSLTGGLDSPLHF; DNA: TGTGCCAGCAGTTTGACAGGGGGACTGGATTCACCCCTCCACTTT
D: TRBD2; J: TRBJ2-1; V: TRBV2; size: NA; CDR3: CASTQSGGYNEQFF; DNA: TGTGCCAGCACCCAGAGCGGGGGATACAATGAGCAGTTCTTC
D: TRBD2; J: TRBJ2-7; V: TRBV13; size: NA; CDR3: CASSLGRGGPYEQYF; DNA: TGTGCCAGCAGCTTAGGCCGCGGGGGGCCCTACGAGCAGTACTTC
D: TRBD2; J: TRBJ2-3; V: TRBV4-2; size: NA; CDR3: CASSQGSGADTQYF; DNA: TGTGCCAGCAGCCAAGGTAGCGGGGCAGATACGCAGTATTTT
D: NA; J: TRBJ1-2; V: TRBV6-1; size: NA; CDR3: CASTPEETVNYGYTF; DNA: TGTGCCAGCACCCCCGAGGAGACTGTTAACTATGGCTACACCTTC
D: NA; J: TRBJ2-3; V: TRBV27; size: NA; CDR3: CASSLRGTDTQYF; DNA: TGTGCCAGCAGTCTCCGGGGTACAGATACGCAGTATTTT
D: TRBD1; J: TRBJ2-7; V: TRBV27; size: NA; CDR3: CASSFTGDEQYF; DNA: TGTGCCAGCAGTTTTACAGGGGACGAGCAGTACTTC
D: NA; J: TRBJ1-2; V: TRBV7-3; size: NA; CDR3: CASSLDQGGYGYTF; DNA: TGTGCCAGCAGCCTAGATCAGGGCGGCTATGGCTACACCTTC
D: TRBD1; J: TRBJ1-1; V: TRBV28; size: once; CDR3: CASSLQGAVMNTEAFF; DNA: TGTGCCAGCTCCTTACAGGGGGCGGTCATGAACACTGAAGCTTTCTTT
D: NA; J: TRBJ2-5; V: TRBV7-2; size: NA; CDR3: CASSSSPAEETQYF; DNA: TGTGCCAGCAGCTCCAGCCCCGCCGAGGAGACCCAGTACTTC
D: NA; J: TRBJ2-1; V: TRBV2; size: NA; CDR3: CASSLVRGGGNEQFF; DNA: TGTGCCAGCAGTCTCGTAAGAGGTGGGGGCAATGAGCAGTTCTTC
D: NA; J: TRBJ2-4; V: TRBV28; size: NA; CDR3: CASILMIAKNIQYF; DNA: TGTGCCAGCATCCTAATGATAGCCAAAAACATTCAGTACTTC
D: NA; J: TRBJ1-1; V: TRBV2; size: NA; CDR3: CASRRSARRDLAFF; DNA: TGTGCCAGCCGACGTAGCGCGCGGCGGGACTTAGCTTTCTTT
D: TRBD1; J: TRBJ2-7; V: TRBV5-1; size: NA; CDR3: CASSPRDRYYEQYF; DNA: TGCGCCAGCAGCCCCCGGGACAGATACTACGAGCAGTACTTC
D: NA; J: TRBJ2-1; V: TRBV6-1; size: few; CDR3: CASSRNLGKFF; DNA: TGTGCCAGCAGTCGAAATTTAGGAAAGTTCTTC
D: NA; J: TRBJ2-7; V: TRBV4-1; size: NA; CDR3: CATRTYPSSYEQYF; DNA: TGCGCCACCCGGACATATCCGAGCTCCTACGAGCAGTACTTC
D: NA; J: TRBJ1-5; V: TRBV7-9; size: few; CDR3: CASSPFGNQPQHF; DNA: TGTGCCAGCAGCCCTTTTGGCAATCAGCCCCAGCATTTT
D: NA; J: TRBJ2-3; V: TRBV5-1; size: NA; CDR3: CASSSFDRGTDTQYF; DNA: TGCGCCAGCAGCTCCTTCGACAGAGGCACAGATACGCAGTATTTT
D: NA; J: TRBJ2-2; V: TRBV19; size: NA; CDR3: CASTVGYEGNTGELFF; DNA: TGTGCCAGTACCGTAGGGTATGAGGGGAACACCGGGGAGCTGTTTTTT
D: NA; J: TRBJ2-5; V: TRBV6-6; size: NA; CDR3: CASSPKETQYF; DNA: TGTGCCAGCAGTCCAAAAGAGACCCAGTACTTC
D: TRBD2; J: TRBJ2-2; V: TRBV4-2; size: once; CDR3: CASTGTSGILSTGELFF; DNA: TGTGCCAGCACAGGGACTAGCGGGATCCTGAGCACCGGGGAGCTGTTTTTT
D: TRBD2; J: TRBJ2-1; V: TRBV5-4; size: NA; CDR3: CASSDGLASGEQFF; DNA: TGTGCCAGCAGCGACGGACTAGCGTCGGGTGAGCAGTTCTTC
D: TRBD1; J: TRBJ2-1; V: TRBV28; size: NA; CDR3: CASSFDDAGGGQDEQFF; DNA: TGTGCCAGCAGTTTCGATGATGCAGGGGGCGGCCAGGATGAGCAGTTCTTC
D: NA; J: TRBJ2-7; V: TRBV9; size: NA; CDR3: CASSPILGTSEQYF; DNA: TGTGCCAGCAGCCCCATCCTAGGGACGTCCGAGCAGTACTTC
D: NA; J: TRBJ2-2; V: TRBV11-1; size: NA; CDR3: CASSLRSENTGELFF; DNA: TGTGCCAGCAGCTTAAGGTCCGAGAACACCGGGGAGCTGTTTTTT
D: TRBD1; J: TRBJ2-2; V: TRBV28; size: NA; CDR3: CASTDRVDGELFF; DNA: TGTGCCAGCACCGACAGGGTGGACGGGGAGCTGTTTTTT
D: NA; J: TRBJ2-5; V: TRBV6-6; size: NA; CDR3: CASSYLSGGAETQYF; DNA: TGTGCCAGCAGTTACTTATCCGGGGGTGCAGAGACCCAGTACTTC
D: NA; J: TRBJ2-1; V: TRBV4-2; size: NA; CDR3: CASSQDGGSYNEQFF; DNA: TGTGCCAGCAGCCAAGACGGGGGCTCCTACAATGAGCAGTTCTTC
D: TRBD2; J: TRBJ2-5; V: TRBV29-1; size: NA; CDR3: CSVDPAGGAQETQYF; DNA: TGCAGCGTTGATCCCGCGGGGGGGGCGCAAGAGACCCAGTACTTC
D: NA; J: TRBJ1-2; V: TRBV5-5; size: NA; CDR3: CASSLDSGSDYGYTF; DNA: TGTGCCAGCAGCTTGGACTCAGGGAGCGACTATGGCTACACCTTC
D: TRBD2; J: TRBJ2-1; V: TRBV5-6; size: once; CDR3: CASSLDLSGGYNEQFF; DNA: TGTGCCAGCAGCTTGGATTTGAGCGGGGGGTACAATGAGCAGTTCTTC
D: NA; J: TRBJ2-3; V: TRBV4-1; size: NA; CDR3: CASSHTQGLADTQYF; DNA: TGCGCCAGCAGCCACACCCAGGGGTTGGCAGATACGCAGTATTTT
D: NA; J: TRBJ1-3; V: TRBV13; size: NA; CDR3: CASSPGHYSGNTIYF; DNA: TGTGCCAGCAGCCCCGGACATTATTCTGGAAACACCATATATTTT
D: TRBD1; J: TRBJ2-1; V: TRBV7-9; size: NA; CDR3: CASSSDRGDYNEQFF; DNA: TGTGCCAGCAGCTCGGACAGGGGAGACTACAATGAGCAGTTCTTC
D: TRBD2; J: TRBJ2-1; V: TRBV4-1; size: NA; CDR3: CASSHPGTSSVNEQFF; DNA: TGCGCCAGCAGCCACCCCGGGACTAGCTCTGTCAATGAGCAGTTCTTC
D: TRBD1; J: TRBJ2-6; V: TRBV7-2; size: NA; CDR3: CASSSRTGQTGANVLTF; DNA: TGTGCCAGCAGCTCGCGGACAGGACAAACTGGGGCCAACGTCCTGACTTTC
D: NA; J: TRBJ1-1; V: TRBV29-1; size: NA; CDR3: CSVKGIIMNTEAFF; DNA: TGCAGCGTGAAGGGTATTATAATGAACACTGAAGCTTTCTTT
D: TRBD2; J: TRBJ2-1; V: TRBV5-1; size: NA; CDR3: CASSLVSGTRGVGNEQFF; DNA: TGCGCCAGCAGCTTGGTATCCGGGACTAGGGGCGTCGGGAATGAGCAGTTCTTC
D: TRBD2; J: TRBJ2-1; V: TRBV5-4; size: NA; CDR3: CASSLQTSGYNEQFF; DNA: TGTGCCAGCAGCCTACAAACTAGCGGCTACAATGAGCAGTTCTTC
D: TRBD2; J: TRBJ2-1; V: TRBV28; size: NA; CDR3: CASSFAGGPPYNEQFF; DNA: TGTGCCAGCAGTTTCGCGGGAGGGCCACCCTACAATGAGCAGTTCTTC
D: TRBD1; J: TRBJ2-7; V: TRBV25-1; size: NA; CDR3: CASSARDSSYEQYF; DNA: TGTGCCAGCAGCGCTCGGGACAGCTCCTACGAGCAGTACTTC